Following are 30 T cell receptor beta chains from one sample sequenced in a study of shared clonotypes between healthy human individuals. The assay was immunoSEQ multiplex PCR, and TCRdb's table has in-frame clones only and misses some. The sample holds hundreds of thousands of clones, around three quarters seen once. The source material was PBMCs. These receptor sequences come from a woman between 40 and 55 years old in good health. Some clones in this sample may be carry-over from other donors' samples.

V gene TRBV15 combines with J gene TRBJ1-4; D is ambiguous. The CDR3 extends over 15 amino acids. The V end was cut by 0 bases, the J end by 8 bases, with 13 bases between. The germline V gene encodes CDR1 LNHNV and CDR2 YYDKDF (reference sequence). CDR3 protein: CATSRDSSGGEKLFF. The DNA for the CDR3 is TGTGCCACCAGCAGAGATTCCTCGGGAGGAGAAAAACTGTTTTTT.

Turning to this clone: One end of the junction fails to match germline, which may point to a read error. V is TRBV30 and J is TRBJ1-1; unclear D gene. The CDR3 spans 13 residues. Germline V gene data show CDR1 as GTSNPN and CDR2 as SVGIG (reference sequence). In DNA form, the CDR3 reads TGTACCTGGAGTGTAGTACTAGGAATTGAAGCTTTCTTT. Protein: CTWSVVLGIEAFF.

CDR3 residues: CASSQDLSGPTYNEQFF. The CDR3 DNA reads TGTGCCAGCAGCCAAGATCTGTCTGGGCCCACCTACAATGAGCAGTTCTTC. The J gene is TRBJ2-1, the V gene TRBV4-2; unclear D gene. Trimming took 0 bases from V and 2 from J, leaving 14 bases between them. Germline CDR1 and CDR2: LGHNA and YNFKEQ. The CDR3 is 17 amino acids.

This sequence joins TRBV7-2 and TRBJ1-1, with D possibly matching TRBD1 (6 bases). V was pared by 5 bases and J by 1 base, with 14 bases between. The CDR3 covers 15 residues. CDR1 is SGHTA and CDR2 is FQGNSA in the germline V gene. As DNA, the CDR3 is TGTGCCAGCAGCCTCCAACCGGGACAGAACACTGAAGCTTTCTTT. This encodes CASSLQPGQNTEAFF.

The chain joins TRBV30 to TRBJ2-5; TRBD1 or TRBD2 may be the D gene (6 bases each). The DNA end favors TRBJ2-7, so the J call may be wrong. The CDR3 runs 12 residues. Looked up from germline, CDR1 is GTSNPN and CDR2 is SVGIG (reference sequence). CDR3 loop: CAWGKGGYEQYF. CDR3 in DNA: TGTGCCTGGGGAAAGGGGGGTTACGAGCAGTACTTC.

This chain links TRBV28 with TRBJ2-7; TRBD1 matches at 7 bases. The V gene end was trimmed by 3 bases and the J gene end by 1 base; junction bases not matched to a gene: 6. The CDR3 covers 15 residues. CDR1 and CDR2 from the germline V gene are MDHEN and SYDVKM. In DNA form, the CDR3 reads TGTGCCAGCAGTTTCTACTACAGGGGTTCCTACGAGCAGTACTTC. It is translated as CASSFYYRGSYEQYF.

The chain employs TRBV11-2 and TRBJ1-2, with D possibly matching TRBD1 (6 bases). The V and J ends lost 5 bases and 5 bases respectively, with 12 bases between them. Germline CDR1 is SGHAT and CDR2 is FQNNGV. The CDR3 runs 13 residues. The CDR3 spells CASSTTGIYGYTF. The CDR3 DNA is TGTGCCAGCAGCACCACAGGGATATATGGCTACACCTTC.

In its sample, this clone was seen a few times. This chain connects TRBV12-2 to TRBJ2-6; the table assigns TRBD1, which was not confirmed against the DNA. TRBV12-2 corresponds to a pseudogene. The CDR3 spans 23 residues. The CDR3 nucleotides read TGTGCAAGTCGCTGCCGGGACAGGGGGCGAGCGCCACGATCGATTTCCGGGGCCAACGTCCTGACTTTC. It translates to CASRCRDRGRAPRSISGANVLTF.

Details on this clone: Other DNA sequences in this specimen translate into the identical CDR3. The rearrangement links TRBV2 to TRBJ2-7; D not resolved. Germline-derived CDR1 and CDR2 are SNHLY and FYNNEI. The V and J ends lost 8 bases and 2 bases respectively, with 22 bases between them. The CDR3 consists of 16 residues. The CDR3 DNA reads as TGTGCCAGCGTTCCTAGAGAGGAGAGAGGAACCTACGAGCAGTACTTC. Residues: CASVPREERGTYEQYF.

The sample holds one count of this clone. CDR3 residues: CASNKNSGRAPDTQYF. CDR3 DNA: TGTGCCAGCAACAAGAATAGCGGGAGGGCCCCAGATACGCAGTATTTT. V gene TRBV21-1 combines with J gene TRBJ2-3; the DNA was not compared with TRBD2, the D call given in the table. TRBV21-1 is termed a pseudogene. The length of the CDR3 is 16 residues.

The J gene is TRBJ2-1, the V gene TRBV19; D is undetermined. Trimming pared 3 bases from V and 0 bases from J, leaving 6 bases between. The CDR3 covers 14 residues. Looked up from germline, CDR1 is LNHDA and CDR2 is SQIVND (reference sequence). The CDR3 region is CASSIPPSYNEQFF. The CDR3 DNA reads as TGTGCCAGTAGTATCCCACCCTCCTACAATGAGCAGTTCTTC.

The CDR3 DNA reads TGCAGCGCACTAAAAACTGAAAACTATGGCTACACCTTC. Amino acids: CSALKTENYGYTF. The chain combines TRBV29-1 with TRBJ1-2; D is unclear. V gave up 7 bases and J gave up 2 bases, with 14 bases separating them. This CDR3 spans 13 amino acids. Germline loops: CDR1 SQVTM, CDR2 ANQGSEA.

The CDR3 is CSVPGAQGSYEQYF. The CDR3 DNA reads TGCAGCGTCCCCGGAGCCCAGGGGTCCTACGAGCAGTACTTC. The chain uses TRBV29-1 and TRBJ2-7; TRBD1 is a possible D gene (6 bases). The ends were cut back, 6 bases at V and 1 base at J, with 16 bases in the middle. This CDR3 contains 14 residues. Germline-derived CDR1 and CDR2 are SQVTM and ANQGSEA.

The chain is built from TRBV28 and TRBJ1-2; no clear D. Per germline, CDR1 MDHEN and CDR2 SYDVKM. The germline V and J ends were trimmed by 7 bases and 2 bases, with 8 bases remaining between them. This CDR3 spans 12 amino acids. The CDR3 here is CASTPQNYGYTF. CDR3 nucleotide sequence: TGTGCCAGCACTCCGCAGAACTATGGCTACACCTTC.

The chain joins TRBV2 to TRBJ1-2; TRBD1 is a possible D gene (5 bases). The CDR3 runs 16 residues. The germline V and J ends were trimmed by 7 bases and 4 bases, with 22 bases remaining between them. Germline values: CDR1 SNHLY, CDR2 FYNNEI. In DNA form, the CDR3 reads TGTGCCAGCACCACCAGGTGGGTGCTAGGGGCCTATGGCTACACCTTC. Its protein product is CASTTRWVLGAYGYTF.

The chain joins TRBV15 to TRBJ2-5; the D gene could be TRBD1 or TRBD2 (5 bases each). This CDR3 region has 15 residues. The ends were cut back, 2 bases at V and 4 bases at J, with 14 bases in the middle. Germline V gives CDR1 LNHNV, CDR2 YYDKDF (reference sequence). The CDR3 coding sequence is TGTGCCACCAGCAGAAACTGGGACGGTGGAGAGACCCAGTACTTC. It translates to CATSRNWDGGETQYF.

The V call is TRBV11-2, the J call TRBJ2-7, with TRBD2 matching 9 bases. The CDR3 totals 18 residues. Germline V gene lookup returns CDR1 SGHAT and CDR2 FQNNGV. Unmatched junction bases numbered 14, after V lost 3 bases and J lost 2 bases. The CDR3 coding sequence is TGTGCCAGCAGCTTGGACTCGGGACTAGCAGCGATCACCTACGAGCAGTACTTC. Protein sequence: CASSLDSGLAAITYEQYF.

The V call is TRBV2, the J call TRBJ1-5; TRBD1 might be the D (6 bases). Trimming stripped 7 bases from V and 7 bases from J, with 17 bases between. CDR3 length: 14 amino acids. CDR1 and CDR2 (germline): SNHLY, FYNNEI. CDR3 DNA sequence: TGTGCCAGCAATAGGGGGAATAGGGACCAGCCCCAGCATTTT. This gives the protein CASNRGNRDQPQHF. Looking up the rest from reference TRBV2 and TRBJ1-5 gives the full variable domain: EPEVTQTPSHQVTQMGQEVILRCVPISNHLYFYWYRQILGQKVEFLVSFYNNEISEKSEIFDDQFSVERPDGSNFTLKIRSTKLEDSAMYFCASNRGNRDQPQHFGDGTRLSIL.

This chain connects TRBV5-1 to TRBJ1-4; 8 bases fit TRBD1. Looked up from germline, CDR1 is SGHRS and CDR2 is YFSETQ. V gave up 0 bases and J gave up 5 bases; unmatched junction bases: 3. The CDR3 has 15 residues. The CDR3 nucleotides read TGCGCCAGCAGCTTGGATACAGGGGGGAATGAAAAACTGTTTTTT. Its protein product is CASSLDTGGNEKLFF.

This clone was found once. V is TRBV9 and J is TRBJ1-2; D is unclear. Per the germline V gene, CDR1 is SGDLS and CDR2 is YYNGEE. CDR3 length equals 13 residues. Trimming pared 1 base from V and 7 bases from J, leaving 11 bases between. This chain's CDR3 is CASSVSGKSGYTF. As DNA, the CDR3 is TGTGCCAGCAGCGTATCCGGGAAAAGTGGCTACACCTTC.

This clone appeared once. V and J are TRBV11-3 and TRBJ2-7; TRBD2 aligns across 10 bases. Germline V gene lookup returns CDR1 SGHNT and CDR2 YENEEA. The V and J ends lost 5 bases and 5 bases, in that order; junction bases with no gene match: 9. This CDR3 is built from 15 residues. This CDR3 reads CASSAGTSAGHEQYF. The CDR3, as DNA: TGTGCCAGCAGCGCCGGGACTAGCGCGGGCCACGAGCAGTACTTC.

The genes are TRBV28 and TRBJ2-1, with D perhaps TRBD2 (5 bases). Trimming removed 6 bases at V and 2 bases at J, with 14 bases between. CDR3 length: 15 amino acids. Germline V lookup: CDR1 MDHEN, CDR2 SYDVKM. CDR3 region: CASRRTYGAYNEQFF. CDR3 DNA: TGTGCCAGCAGAAGGACTTATGGAGCCTACAATGAGCAGTTCTTC.

CDR3 in DNA: TGTGCCAGCAGCTTATACGGCAATGAGCAGTTCTTC. The encoded protein is CASSLYGNEQFF. The V gene is TRBV11-2, the J gene TRBJ2-1; unclear D gene. In germline, CDR1 is SGHAT, CDR2 FQNNGV. The CDR3 extends over 12 amino acids. V lost 2 bases to trimming and J lost 6 bases, with 5 bases between them.

This chain joins TRBV30 and TRBJ2-7, with 13 bases lining up with TRBD2. The germline CDR1 and CDR2 sequences are GTSNPN and SVGIG (reference sequence). Germline trimming cut 3 bases from V and 5 bases from J; bases unmatched to any gene: 10. The CDR3 runs 16 residues. The CDR3 DNA follows: TGTGCCTGGAGCCCACGGACTAGCGGGAGAGGCCACGAGCAGTACTTC. Encoded protein: CAWSPRTSGRGHEQYF. The whole variable domain, remainder taken from reference TRBV30 and TRBJ2-7, is SQTIHQWPATLVQPVGSPLSLECTVEGTSNPNLYWYRQAAGRGLQLLFYSVGIGQISSEVPQNLSASRPQDRQFILSSKKLLLSDSGFYLCAWSPRTSGRGHEQYFGPGTRLTVT.

The CDR3 region has the DNA TGTGCCAGCAGCCTAGACAGGGCCGGAAACACCATATATTTT. Amino acid sequence: CASSLDRAGNTIYF. This chain uses TRBV4-2 with TRBJ1-3; the match to TRBD1 covers 7 bases. Germline V gene sequence: CDR1 LGHNA, CDR2 YNFKEQ. There are 14 residues in the CDR3. Trimming at V came to 4 bases and at J to 4 bases, leaving 4 bases not matched to a gene.

V usage is TRBV11-1 and J usage is TRBJ2-7; D not certain. Germline CDR1 and CDR2: SGHAT and FQDESV (reference sequence). This CDR3 spans 15 amino acids. V was clipped by 7 bases and J by 3 bases, with 19 bases between them. The CDR3 here is CASTSSGAPDYEQYF. For the CDR3, the DNA is TGTGCCAGCACCTCTTCGGGCGCACCCGACTACGAGCAGTACTTC.

V is TRBV7-2 and J is TRBJ2-2; D might be TRBD2 (5 bases). The CDR3 loop spans 15 amino acids. The ends were cut back, 2 bases at V and 1 base at J, with 8 bases in the middle. Germline V gene data show CDR1 as SGHTA and CDR2 as FQGNSA. In DNA form, the CDR3 reads TGTGCCAGCAGCTTAAAGGCGGGGAACACCGGGGAGCTGTTTTTT. It specifies CASSLKAGNTGELFF.

Notes on this clone: One end of the junction does not line up with germline, which may come from a read error. V is TRBV7-7 and J is TRBJ2-2, with 10 nucleotides matching TRBD2. The CDR3 runs 16 residues. Germline loops: CDR1 SSHAT, CDR2 FNYEAQ (reference sequence). Written as DNA, the CDR3 is TGTGCTAGCAGCTTAGCAGCGGGAGGGTCTGCCGGGGAGCTGTTTTTT. This encodes CASSLAAGGSAGELFF.

The V and J genes are TRBV30 and TRBJ1-2, with TRBD1 identical over 7 bases. Losses at the gene ends were 3 bases for V and 8 bases for J; bases not matched to a gene: 12. The CDR3 consists of 14 residues. Germline CDR1 reads GTSNPN; CDR2 reads SVGIG (reference sequence). In DNA, the CDR3 is TGTGCCTGGAGCCGAGACCGGGACAGCTGGGGCTACACCTTC. Protein: CAWSRDRDSWGYTF.

The V and J genes are TRBV28 and TRBJ1-4; TRBD1 matches 8 bases. Germline CDR1 is MDHEN and CDR2 is SYDVKM. CDR3 length: 12 residues. The V gene end was trimmed by 8 bases and the J gene end by 7 bases; junction bases not matched to a gene: 3. In DNA, the CDR3 is TGTGCCAGCGGACAGGGTGGTGAAAAACTGTTTTTT. Amino acid sequence: CASGQGGEKLFF.